Sequencing of this TCR beta chain was carried out in a study of cytomegalovirus exposure and HLA in healthy donors. Study-level points and caveats: The study assumed roughly uniform donor sequencing depth for presence/absence analyses. Being productive about 90% or about 30% of the time was typical of most TCR beta V segments in an earlier analysis. Under in vitro conditions, three CMV-associated chains were confirmed as specific for CMV antigens.

In regard to this clone: Antigen unknown.

The PCR was carried out with 60 Vbeta primers and 13 Jbeta primers. Profiled with immunoSEQ multiplex PCR; TCRdb holds only in-frame clones, not every one. Of under 150,000 clones listed, over 70% are singletons. With 2 bases clipped from V and 5 bases from J, the junction kept 6 bases outside the gene matches. CDR1 SGHKS and CDR2 YYEKEE come from the germline V gene (reference sequence). This CDR3 is 16 amino acids long. Each donor was healthy, and each was a bone marrow donor. The receptor's source is a woman aged 55-70 years in good health and CMV-seropositive. The chain combines TRBV5-5 with TRBJ2-5, with TRBD2 matching over 13 bases. Sequencing was carried out using PBMCs. This chain's CDR3 is CASSLKGLAGSETQYF. The CDR3 nucleotides read TGTGCCAGCAGCTTAAAGGGACTAGCGGGGAGTGAGACCCAGTACTTC. Drawing the rest from reference TRBV5-5 and TRBJ2-5, the complete variable domain is DAGVTQSPTHLIKTRGQQVTLRCSPISGHKSVSWYQQVLGQGPQFIFQYYEKEERGRGNFPDRFSARQFPNYSSELNVNALLLGDSALYLCASSLKGLAGSETQYFGPGTRLLVL.